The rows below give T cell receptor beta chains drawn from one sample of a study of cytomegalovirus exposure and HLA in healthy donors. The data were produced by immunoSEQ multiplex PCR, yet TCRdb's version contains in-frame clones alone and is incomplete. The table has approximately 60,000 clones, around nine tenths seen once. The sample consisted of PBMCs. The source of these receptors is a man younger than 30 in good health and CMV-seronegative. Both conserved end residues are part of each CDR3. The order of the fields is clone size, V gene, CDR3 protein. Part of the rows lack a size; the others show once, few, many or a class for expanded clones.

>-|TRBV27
CASSSSGQGPTAFF
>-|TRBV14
CASSQDLPGRGQETQYF
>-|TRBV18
CASSPMTGTNTEAFF
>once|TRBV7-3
CASSPGGGTYEQYF
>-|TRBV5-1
CASSLGLAISNEQFF
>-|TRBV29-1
CSVEDRDRRYGYTF
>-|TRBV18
CASSERQGTGELFF
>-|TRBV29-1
CSVEDPGGSSRAFYNEQFF
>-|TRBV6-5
CASSPAGTGPDTQYF
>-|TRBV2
CASKAERTNTGELFF
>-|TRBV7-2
CASSPPGVYEQYF
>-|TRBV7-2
CASTPAAGADTQYF
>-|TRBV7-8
CASSSGTYKFF
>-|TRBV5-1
CASTPSGTGELFF
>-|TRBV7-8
CASSLLSSGRYEQYF
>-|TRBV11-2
CASSLRGGDGSYEQYF
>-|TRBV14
CASSRGVNTEAFF
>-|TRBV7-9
CASSPDRGNQPQHF
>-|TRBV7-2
CASSLVVGGGGNEQFF
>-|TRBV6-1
CASSDSWTSGSNEQFF
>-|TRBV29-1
CSVGRGLSGELFF
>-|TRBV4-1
CASSQEGGIPTYEQYF
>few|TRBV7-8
CASSPYTGELFF
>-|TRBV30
CAWSVDTMNTEAFF
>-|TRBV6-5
CASSYSRLATYEQYF
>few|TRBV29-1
CSVEEGEGDYGYTF
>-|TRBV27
CASRPDRGVYGYTF
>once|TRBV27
CASSSGLAGEIYNEQFF
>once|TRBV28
CASSSSSAGLAGSRYEQYF
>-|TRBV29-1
CSVDPTGTGNTIYF
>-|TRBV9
CASSVAVGASYEQYF
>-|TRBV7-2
CASSYTYEQYF
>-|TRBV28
CASSLQGPLGGYTF
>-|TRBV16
CASGRLAGGDEQFF
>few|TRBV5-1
CASSFGRGEGYTF
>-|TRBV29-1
CSVAGGSIEEKLFF
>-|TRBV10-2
CASSARREGKNEAFF
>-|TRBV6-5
CASSYRTPERDGYTF
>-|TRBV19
CASSITGSGANVLTF
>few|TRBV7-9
CASSFEMGLAGTDTQYF
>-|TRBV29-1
CSVEEAGTVTDTQYF
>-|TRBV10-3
CAISPGTGAYEQYF
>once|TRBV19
CASSTGTRGLNEQFF
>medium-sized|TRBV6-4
CASSDGTGGTDTQYF
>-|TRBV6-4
CASKGANTDTQYF
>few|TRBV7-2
CASSLQRAGGPPNEQFF
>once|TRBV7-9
CASSFGLVVNNEQFF
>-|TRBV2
CASSETRRENYNEQFF
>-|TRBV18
CASSPTLAGVPGEQYF
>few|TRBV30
CASDRGQGDTQYF
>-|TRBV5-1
CASSLGLAGGKYEQYF
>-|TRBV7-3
CASSTSERSEAFF
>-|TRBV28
CASNQYGTSGGYEQYF
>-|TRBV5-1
CASRRAGGKSRPTDTQYF
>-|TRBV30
CAWTLMAGVEAFF
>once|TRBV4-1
CASSRGTSGSHEQYF